The 11 T cell receptor beta chains below all came from one sample that was sequenced in a study of T cell changes during pregnancy in multiple sclerosis. Some clones are missing from TCRdb's copy, which holds only in-frame ones; the method was immunoSEQ multiplex PCR. Here the sample spans about 24,000 clones, about nine tenths being singletons. The source material was CD8+ T cells from peripheral blood mononuclear cells, sampled in the third trimester of pregnancy. These receptors all stem from a female donor in good health, enrolled as a control in a pregnancy study.

V is TRBV25-1 and J is TRBJ1-2; a weak D match, TRBD1 (5 bases). This CDR3 is 14 amino acids long. Germline V gene lookup returns CDR1 MGHDK and CDR2 SYGVNS. Trimming took off 3 bases at V and 5 bases at J, with 13 bases between the two ends. The CDR3 protein is CASSDGGVHYGYTF. In nucleotides, the CDR3 is TGTGCCAGCAGTGACGGGGGTGTGCATTATGGCTACACCTTC.

The J gene is TRBJ1-2, the V gene TRBV30; D may be TRBD1 (6 bases). The CDR3 totals 14 residues. Germline CDR1 GTSNPN, CDR2 SVGIG (reference sequence). Trimming left V 4 bases short and J 4 bases short, with 16 bases between. CDR3 in amino acids: CAWTLGGQSYGYTF. The CDR3 DNA sequence: TGTGCCTGGACCCTGGGGGGGCAGAGCTATGGCTACACCTTC. Looking up the rest from reference TRBV30 and TRBJ1-2 gives the full variable domain: SQTIHQWPATLVQPVGSPLSLECTVEGTSNPNLYWYRQAAGRGLQLLFYSVGIGQISSEVPQNLSASRPQDRQFILSSKKLLLSDSGFYLCAWTLGGQSYGYTFGSGTRLTVV.

The V gene is TRBV6-4, the J gene TRBJ2-1; a possible D gene is TRBD2 (6 bases). CDR1 is MRHNA, CDR2 SNTAGT, per germline. Trimming took 0 bases from V and 7 from J, leaving 13 bases between them. The CDR3 contains 15 residues. In nucleotides, the CDR3 is TGTGCCAGCAGTGACTCTAGCGGAATGGGAAATGAGCAGTTCTTC. Translation: CASSDSSGMGNEQFF.

The chain links TRBV7-9 to TRBJ2-7; D perhaps matches TRBD1 (6 bases). The germline V and J ends were trimmed by 5 bases and 4 bases, with 15 bases remaining between them. Germline CDR1 and CDR2: SEHNR and FQNEAQ (reference sequence). The CDR3 contains 14 residues. The CDR3 region has the DNA TGTGCCAGCAGCACAACCACAGGGTCATACGAGCAGTACTTC. Amino acid sequence: CASSTTTGSYEQYF.

V and J are TRBV2 and TRBJ1-1; 7 bases line up with TRBD1. The germline gives CDR1 SNHLY, CDR2 FYNNEI. With 6 bases clipped from V and 3 bases from J, the junction kept 13 bases outside the gene matches. The CDR3 spans 16 residues. The CDR3 spells CASSADREQGHTEAFF. The CDR3 DNA reads as TGTGCCAGCAGCGCAGACAGAGAACAGGGGCACACTGAAGCTTTCTTT.

The CDR3 DNA reads TGTGCCAGCAGCGGAGACAGGGTGGGAGAAAAACTGTTTTTT. The encoded protein is CASSGDRVGEKLFF. The genes are TRBV7-6 and TRBJ1-4; 7 bases fit TRBD1. The germline V gene has CDR1 SGHVS and CDR2 FNYEAQ. V gave up 5 bases and J gave up 8 bases; unmatched junction bases: 8. This CDR3 region has 14 residues. The whole variable domain, remainder taken from reference TRBV7-6 and TRBJ1-4, is GAGVSQSPRYKVTKRGQDVALRCDPISGHVSLYWYRQALGQGPEFLTYFNYEAQQDKSGLPNDRFSAERPEGSISTLTIQRTEQRDSAMYRCASSGDRVGEKLFFGSGTQLSVL.

This clone has just one count. The chain links TRBV7-9 to TRBJ2-1, with D tentatively TRBD2 (6 bases). The CDR3 has 14 residues. The germline V and J ends were trimmed by 6 bases and 7 bases, with 16 bases remaining between them. Germline lookup yields CDR1 SEHNR and CDR2 FQNEAQ (reference sequence). The chain's CDR3 is CASSSDPGGNEQFF. CDR3 sequence (DNA): TGTGCCAGCAGTTCCGATCCCGGGGGTAATGAGCAGTTCTTC.

The rearrangement uses TRBV5-6 and TRBJ2-4; D is possibly TRBD2 (5 bases). V was cut by 7 bases and J by 0 bases, with 23 bases left in between. This CDR3 is 18 amino acids long. Germline-derived CDR1 and CDR2 are SGHDT and YYEEEE. CDR3 protein: CASSSWGSSRLAKNIQYF. The CDR3 DNA reads TGTGCCAGCTCCTCGTGGGGTTCTAGCAGACTAGCCAAAAACATTCAGTACTTC.

V is TRBV9 and J is TRBJ2-3, with a possible D match to TRBD1 (6 bases). V shed 9 bases and J shed 7 bases, with 12 bases lying between them. Per the germline V gene, CDR1 is SGDLS and CDR2 is YYNGEE. The CDR3 length is 11 residues. CDR3 region: CATHRENTQYF. The CDR3 DNA reads TGTGCCACCCACAGGGAGAATACGCAGTATTTT. Together with reference TRBV9 and TRBJ2-3, the CDR3 gives the full variable domain: DSGVTQTPKHLITATGQRVTLRCSPRSGDLSVYWYQQSLDQGLQFLIQYYNGEERAKGNILERFSAQQFPDLHSELNLSSLELGDSALYFCATHRENTQYFGPGTRLTVL.

This clone was recorded once. The chain combines TRBV5-6 with TRBJ1-1; TRBD1 agrees at 8 bases. V trimming: 6 bases; J trimming: 0 bases; junction bases outside the gene matches: 7. CDR1 SGHDT and CDR2 YYEEEE come from the germline V gene. The CDR3 length is 15 residues. The CDR3 is CASTLTGALNTEAFF. CDR3 sequence (DNA): TGTGCCAGCACCCTGACAGGGGCGCTGAACACTGAAGCTTTCTTT.

V gene TRBV29-1 combines with J gene TRBJ1-1; 9 nucleotides align to TRBD1. This CDR3 is built from 15 residues. Germline V gene sequence: CDR1 SQVTM, CDR2 ANQGSEA. After removal of 6 bases from V and 5 bases from J, the junction contained 13 bases not matched to a gene. The CDR3 coding sequence is TGCAGCGTCCTCTTAGGAGAGACAGGGGGGACTGAAGCTTTCTTT. This sequence encodes CSVLLGETGGTEAFF.